Listed below are T cell receptor beta chains from one sample, sequenced in a study of cytomegalovirus exposure and HLA in healthy donors. Repertoires were generated with immunoSEQ multiplex PCR, while TCRdb's copy carries only in-frame clones and drops some. The data contain 140,000 or so clones, roughly 70% of them singletons. The source material was PBMCs. Receptors were obtained from a man younger than 35 in good health and CMV-seropositive. Both conserved end residues are part of each CDR3. A D gene is named only where the DNA matches it firmly. Size tells how often a clone was seen (once, few, many) or the class of an expanded clone, and some rows leave it out.

D gene	clone size	V gene	J gene	CDR3 DNA	CDR3 protein
TRBD1	NA	TRBV29-1	TRBJ1-5	TGCAGCGTTACAGGGGACCATAGCAATCAGCCCCAGCATTTT	CSVTGDHSNQPQHF
TRBD1	few	TRBV6-1	TRBJ2-7	TGTGCCAGCGGGGCAGGGGGCGTGCGGTACTTC	CASGAGGVRYF
NA	NA	TRBV1	TRBJ2-1	TGCACCAGCAGCCAAGATTTAGGTGAGGGGCAGTTCTTC	CTSSQDLGEGQFF
NA	NA	TRBV5-1	TRBJ1-3	TGCGCCAGCAGTCCCACAGATGGAGGAAACACCATATATTTT	CASSPTDGGNTIYF
TRBD2	NA	TRBV5-6	TRBJ2-3	TGTGCCAGCAACCGCGGGGGAGATACGCAGTATTTT	CASNRGGDTQYF
NA	NA	TRBV9	TRBJ2-5	TGTGCCAGCAGCGCCCAGGACTATTCCGGGACCCAGTACTTC	CASSAQDYSGTQYF
NA	NA	TRBV4-1	TRBJ2-5	TGCGCCAGCAGCCAGCAGGAGCATAGGGGGGAGACCCAGTACTTC	CASSQQEHRGETQYF
TRBD1	NA	TRBV7-6	TRBJ1-1	TGTGCCAGCAGCTTACGGGGACAGGTACCTTCAGAAGCTTTCTTT	CASSLRGQVPSEAFF
NA	NA	TRBV15	TRBJ1-5	TGTGCCACCAGCAGAGAACGGGGGAGCAATCAGCCCCAGCATTTT	CATSRERGSNQPQHF
TRBD1	NA	TRBV27	TRBJ2-7	TGTGCCAGCAGAAGGCGGACAGGGATGGTGCTCGGGTCCTACGAGCAGTACTTC	CASRRRTGMVLGSYEQYF
TRBD2	NA	TRBV5-1	TRBJ2-1	TGCGCCAGCAGCTTGGGGCTAGCGGGATATTACAATGAGCAGTTCTTC	CASSLGLAGYYNEQFF
TRBD1	NA	TRBV6-5	TRBJ1-6	TGTGCCAGCAGTCACGAACCCGCAGGGGGCCCACCCCTCCACTTT	CASSHEPAGGPPLHF
NA	NA	TRBV7-2	TRBJ2-5	TGTGCCAGCAGCTTAGTGCGGGGAAGGGCAGACGAGACCCGGTACTTC	CASSLVRGRADETRYF
TRBD1	NA	TRBV2	TRBJ2-7	TGTGCCAGCATCAGCCCGGACAGGGGTAACGAGCAGTACTTC	CASISPDRGNEQYF
NA	NA	TRBV5-4	TRBJ2-7	TGTGCCAGCAGCTTACAGGGCGCCTACGAGCAGTACTTC	CASSLQGAYEQYF
TRBD2	once	TRBV4-2	TRBJ2-1	TGTGCCAGCAGCCAGGATGCCTTACGCCTAGCGGGAGTAACCTACAATGAGCAGTTCTTC	CASSQDALRLAGVTYNEQFF
TRBD1	NA	TRBV27	TRBJ1-1	TGTGCCAGCAGTCCGGCCGGGACAGGGTGGAACACTGAAGCTTTCTTT	CASSPAGTGWNTEAFF
NA	NA	TRBV7-2	TRBJ1-5	TGTGCCAGCAGGCGGGACGCCAATCAGCCCCAGCATTTT	CASRRDANQPQHF
TRBD2	few	TRBV5-4	TRBJ2-1	TGTGCCAGCAGCTTGGATCTAGCGGGGGTCAATGAGCAGTTCTTC	CASSLDLAGVNEQFF
TRBD1	NA	TRBV6-5	TRBJ1-5	TGTGCCAGCAGTCAAACAGGGGGAGGCAATCAGCCCCAGCATTTT	CASSQTGGGNQPQHF
TRBD2	NA	TRBV19	TRBJ2-1	TGTGCCAGTAAGCGGGAGAGCTCCTACAATGAGCAGTTCTTC	CASKRESSYNEQFF
NA	few	TRBV28	TRBJ2-3	TGTGCCAGCAGTCCCCCGGACAGCCACACAGATACGCAGTATTTT	CASSPPDSHTDTQYF
TRBD1	NA	TRBV11-2	TRBJ2-7	TGTGCCAGCAGGCGACAGGGGGCATTGTATGAGCAGTACTTC	CASRRQGALYEQYF
NA	NA	TRBV5-1	TRBJ1-1	TGCGCCAGCAGCTTGTCGATGAGGGCTATGAACACTGAAGCTTTCTTT	CASSLSMRAMNTEAFF
TRBD2	NA	TRBV5-1	TRBJ2-7	TGCGCCAGCAGCTTCGGGACTAGCGGGGCCTACGAGCAGTACTTC	CASSFGTSGAYEQYF
NA	NA	TRBV28	TRBJ2-7	TGTGCCAGCAGTCCAACAGGGCTCCCCTACGAGCAGTACTTC	CASSPTGLPYEQYF
TRBD2	NA	TRBV5-6	TRBJ2-5	TGTGCCAGCAGCATCCTAGCGGGGGGGCGCTTAGAGACCCAGTACTTC	CASSILAGGRLETQYF
NA	once	TRBV15	TRBJ2-2	TGTGCCACCAGCAGGAAAAGATCAGGGAAGTGGGGGGAGCTGTTTTTT	CATSRKRSGKWGELFF
TRBD1	NA	TRBV5-4	TRBJ1-2	TGTGCCAGCAGTCGACAGGGGGCTGGCTATGGCTACACCTTC	CASSRQGAGYGYTF
NA	once	TRBV28	TRBJ2-7	TGTGCCAGCAGTATCTCCTCCTACGAGCAGTACTTC	CASSISSYEQYF
TRBD2	NA	TRBV5-4	TRBJ2-7	TGTGCCAGCAGTCGGGGTAGCGGGAGCTCCTACGAGCAGTACTTC	CASSRGSGSSYEQYF
TRBD1	NA	TRBV30	TRBJ1-3	TGTGCCTGGAGTAAAACAGGGGGAGAAGGAAACACCATATATTTT	CAWSKTGGEGNTIYF
TRBD1	NA	TRBV5-1	TRBJ1-2	TGCGCCAGCAGCTTGGACAGGGGGCGGATTCGTGGCTACACCTTC	CASSLDRGRIRGYTF
TRBD1	NA	TRBV18	TRBJ2-7	TGTGCCAGCTCACCGGACAGGGACTACGAGCAGTACTTC	CASSPDRDYEQYF
NA	NA	TRBV11-3	TRBJ2-5	TGTGCCAGCAGCCGGATCGGGGAGACCCAGTACTTC	CASSRIGETQYF
NA	NA	TRBV6-5	TRBJ2-4	TGTGCCAGCAGTTACCAAGGGGCCGGATCCCAAAACATTCAGTACTTC	CASSYQGAGSQNIQYF
TRBD2	NA	TRBV4-1	TRBJ2-1	TGCGCCAGCAGCCCGGGACTAGCGGGAGGGCTCAATGAGCAGTTCTTC	CASSPGLAGGLNEQFF
NA	NA	TRBV5-1	TRBJ2-3	TGCGCCAGCAGCTTGGCCCTTGGACTACCAGATACGCAGTATTTT	CASSLALGLPDTQYF
NA	once	TRBV5-1	TRBJ1-4	TGCGCCAGCAGCTTGGTGGCAGCAACTAATGAAAAACTGTTTTTT	CASSLVAATNEKLFF
NA	NA	TRBV4-2	TRBJ2-7	TGTGCCAGCAGCCGAGGGGGGGGTGGGGGAAACTACGAGCAGTACTTC	CASSRGGGGGNYEQYF
TRBD1	few	TRBV5-5	TRBJ2-2	TGTGCCAGCAACGTCGAGGGGGCGTTCGGGGAGCTGTTTTTT	CASNVEGAFGELFF
NA	NA	TRBV9	TRBJ2-3	TGTGCCAGCAGCATGGGCCCTTGGGGCACAGATACGCAGTATTTT	CASSMGPWGTDTQYF
NA	NA	TRBV4-3	TRBJ1-5	TGCGCCAGCAGCCAAGATCTGGGGCAGGGCAATCAGCCCCAGCATTTT	CASSQDLGQGNQPQHF
NA	NA	TRBV5-1	TRBJ1-1	TGCGCCAGCAGCTTGGCCCGGGGGAACCTCATGAACACTGAAGCTTTCTTT	CASSLARGNLMNTEAFF
NA	NA	TRBV2	TRBJ1-1	TGTGCCAGCAGCGGGCCTTTCAGGGGAACTGAAGCTTTCTTT	CASSGPFRGTEAFF
NA	NA	TRBV6-5	TRBJ1-2	TGTGCCAGCAGTTACGGGCAGGGAGGGTATGGCTACACCTTC	CASSYGQGGYGYTF